This T cell receptor beta chain is from a study of blood T cell repertoires in COVID-19. Study-wide context: Italy, Spain and the United States were the sources of the convalescent and acute COVID-19 samples. Sources were T cells, B-cell-depleted T cells, or PBMCs; the material itself was cDNA or gDNA.

This clone has a handful of counts. Germline V CDR1 and CDR2: ENHRY, SYGVKD. Trimming shortened V by 3 bases and J by 0 bases, and 14 bases separated the two germline ends. CDR3 length: 16 residues. Authors' data handling: Amplifying reference gene primers gave estimates of nucleated cell counts. Repertoires were generated with immunoSEQ multiplex PCR, while TCRdb's copy carries only in-frame clones and drops some. That table gives V, J and clone size, and the DNA gave D and trimming. The sample contains some 220,000 clones, around 81% of which appear only once. This clonotype originated in a woman in her twenties or thirties who had recovered from COVID-19. Specimen: peripheral blood. The chain couples TRBV10-3 to TRBJ2-5; D possibly corresponds to TRBD1 (7 bases). The DNA for the CDR3 is TGTGCCATCAGTGAAGGAGGGGGCGCGTACCAAGAGACCCAGTACTTC. Amino acids: CAISEGGGAYQETQYF.